This T cell receptor (beta chain) emerged from a study of graft-versus-host responses after intestinal transplantation. Using immunoSEQ multiplex PCR, the repertoire was profiled, and TCRdb retains in-frame clones only, with some absent. The sample consists of about 30,000 clones, 90% to 95% of them appearing once. The CDR3 covers 14 residues. CDR1 is SGHDT, CDR2 YYEEEE, per germline. The V end was cut by 0 bases, the J end by 6 bases, with 7 bases between. Only one count was recorded for this clone. Its target is unknown. The study's findings and limits: Individuals who had graft-donor T cell macrochimerism had allografts that showed high graft-versus-host to host-versus-graft clonal ratios. Detected in recipient marrow were GvH clones, some of which were first observed in ileum or blood.

The sequencing used PBMCs, collected approximately ten weeks after intestinal transplant. The receptor comes from a human patient who received an intestinal transplant, so some T cells may come from the graft donor. This sequence joins TRBV5-6 and TRBJ1-6; D is unresolved. The CDR3 here is CASSLGPPNSPLHF. The CDR3 nucleotides are TGTGCCAGCAGCTTGGGACCGCCTAATTCACCCCTCCACTTT.